This T cell receptor beta chain is drawn from a study of cytomegalovirus exposure and HLA in healthy donors listed by TCRdb under 2017. General notes on the study: An earlier analysis of around 600 of the donors reported 276 Gb of sequence data and approximately 110 million unique TCR beta sequences from about 179 million T cells. An early release that covered around 590 HLA-typed donors contained about 300 gigabases of sequencing data and 85 million to 100 million unique TCR sequences. The genetic ancestry cluster associated with self-reported Caucasian donors included around four fifths of the approximately 400 genotyped donors. The study aimed to test whether cataloging public T cell receptors could reveal signatures of past pathogen exposure. The study used immunosequencing to profile the T cell repertoires of some 600 subjects and linked those repertoires to cytomegalovirus serostatus. A separate validation cohort of over a hundred different subjects was used in addition to the roughly 720-subject first cohort. To predict cytomegalovirus infection status, the study combined high-throughput TCR immunosequencing, statistical association of individual TCRs with disease status, and machine learning. A later analysis re-analyzed previously published TCR beta repertoires from 666 donors and added high-resolution HLA genotyping to study TCR occurrence patterns. Rather than using new phenotypic data, the later analysis identified candidate immune exposures from TCR beta sequences and from how often those sequences occurred across donors. An earlier analysis of around 640 of the donors used high-throughput TCR beta sequencing to judge whether each TCR beta V gene segment behaved as functional or pseudogenic. Donor age, sex, ethnicity and CMV serostatus were compiled together with the repertoire data. In a later genetic analysis, genome-wide SNP genotypes for about three fifths of the roughly 670 donors were used, and that subset was treated as a discovery cohort. Every repertoire in the discovery cohort had been generated on one and the same sequencing platform. HLA typing included class I and class II loci at four-digit resolution. Typing coverage varied by locus: roughly 629-640 donors for A, B, C, DRB1 and DQB1; 522 for DQA1; nearly 610 for DPA1; some 470 for DPB1. Five DR-DQ haplotypes were handled as single units for association and clustering because linkage in the cohort was strong. Among roughly 400 genotyped donors of the cohort, an average of approximately 240,000 unique TCR beta nucleotide sequences was sequenced per donor, of which about 19% were non-productive. What the authors observed across the whole study: When HLA alleles, especially DR and DQ, strongly co-occurred, TCR associations were difficult to assign to individual alleles. In an earlier analysis of approximately 590 of the donors, most TCR beta V segments appeared in productive rearrangements about 87% or about 30% of the time, broadly matching IMGT annotations. Only TCR beta chains were sequenced in this cohort, and the absence of alpha or paired-chain data limited detectable features. Because counts were too low, 15 or so rarely observed V segments, including chromosome 9 orphons, were excluded from the earlier analysis of roughly 580 of the donors. A few of the identified cytomegalovirus-associated TCR beta chains were confirmed in vitro to be specific for cytomegalovirus antigens. Roughly uniform sequencing depth across donors was assumed in presence/absence analyses, although this assumption may not hold. Because HLA typing was unavailable for some donors at each locus, only the typed subset was used in association tests. A cluster of highly shared sequence variants was judged likely to represent a technical artifact of the sequencing pipeline. Cytomegalovirus status was reported to be diagnosed by the classifier with high specificity and sensitivity in both the original and validation cohorts. According to a later analysis, parvovirus B19, influenza, CMV and Epstein-Barr virus appeared linked to several top co-occurrence clusters. A later analysis found that TCR association rates varied across HLA loci, with DRB1 alleles showing the most associated TCRs and HLA-C alleles the fewest. In a later genetic analysis, fewer N-insertions in productive TCRs were reported among donors in an Asian-associated ancestry cluster than the roughly 700-donor mean. Compared with equally common non-associated chains, HLA-associated TCR beta chains in a later analysis were more clonally expanded and had lower generation probabilities. Most CMV-associated TCR beta chains appeared to be HLA-restricted in a later analysis, and the HLA associations seemed to be driven largely by CMV exposure. Across donors, most TCR sequences were observed very rarely, whereas some public TCRs were present in many individuals. In the study, some 160 TCR beta chains were listed as associated with cytomegalovirus. A later genetic analysis associated a missense DCLRE1C variant with V-gene and J-gene trimming of TCR beta chains, and an independent cohort replicated the association. Correlated functional status among segregating V segments might be attributable to linkage disequilibrium, but an unknown experimental factor could not be ruled out. A further reported finding was that TCR beta sequences accurately predicted the HLA-A and HLA-B alleles for most subjects in the first cohort. Because the 87-base-pair reads could not distinguish some IMGT-functional V segments, including TRBV6-2 and TRBV6-3, those segments were excluded. For the cohort, immune exposure information was limited to CMV serostatus. In a later analysis, some 17,000 TCR beta sequences were associated with specific HLA alleles at a false discovery rate of 0.05. The authors suggested that the approach could potentially be generalized to other disease states and immunological phenotypes.

Trimming leaves V shorter by 5 bases and J shorter by 3 bases, with the junction holding 4 bases beyond the gene matches. CDR1 and CDR2 are drawn from the germline V gene: MNHEY, SVGAGI. Its CDR3 holds 14 amino acids, cysteine through phenylalanine. The kept DNA is CDR3 alone, 42 bases in frame from the first base. The cohort comprised under 700 healthy bone marrow donors. All cohort members were sampled while nominally healthy, although unrecorded immune exposures were likely present. The donor tested CMV seronegative, placing the donor among the 352 seronegative members of the cohort. Every donor gave a peripheral blood sample, and the peripheral blood mononuclear cells from that sample were used for TCR beta sequencing. Genomic DNA extraction from the blood cell samples was performed with the Qiagen DNeasy Blood Extraction Kit. The library was built by means of the immunoSEQ multiplex PCR assay. For the multiplex PCR, a mixture combining 60 forward primers for TCR Vbeta segments and 13 reverse primers for TCR Jbeta segments was used. A multiplex PCR assay on genomic DNA amplified the CDR3 region of rearranged TCR beta genes. On the Illumina HiSeq System, the amplified TCR beta libraries were sequenced as 87-base-pair reads. The authors processed their data as follows. A later analysis counted about 82 million unique TCR beta chains across the 550 to 700 repertoires, and some 11 million of these chains were shared by at least two donors. Raw reads were error-corrected and collapsed into unique sequences by a nearest-neighbor algorithm in which closely related sequences were merged to remove PCR and sequencing errors. CDR3 sequences were aligned to IMGT reference sequences to assign V, D and J gene segments. Each retained sequence needed at least a six-nucleotide match to both a V gene segment and a J gene segment. A rearrangement was called productive if the CDR3 had no stop codons and remained in frame with V and J, and every other rearrangement was called non-productive. CDR3 was defined by IMGT convention, running from the second conserved V-encoded cysteine to the conserved J-encoded phenylalanine. Sequences without an unambiguous match to a single V gene segment were excluded from the earlier analysis of about 600 of the donors. An earlier analysis of several hundred of the donors called V segments functional above 56.7% productive rearrangements and segregating when the between-donor standard deviation exceeded 5%. A statistical classification framework was built for diagnosing cytomegalovirus status from the catalog of TCR beta chain sequences. A later analysis assigned V and J genes by comparing TCR nucleotide sequences with IMGT/GENE-DB human TR gene sequences. Using the TCRdist pipeline, a later analysis assigned CDR3 sequences along with most-parsimonious VDJ recombination scenarios. In a later analysis, each TCR beta chain was defined by its CDR3 amino acid sequence together with its V-gene family, and reads without a unique V-gene family were excluded. As a way to deal with suspected cross-contamination and a sequencing artifact, a later analysis dropped hundreds of nucleotide sequences that were highly shared and had low generation probability. In a later analysis, a clonal expansion index for each public chain was calculated from normalized within-repertoire ranks of inferred template counts. Generation probabilities in a later analysis came from a VDJ recombination model fitted to out-of-frame rearrangements, and those results were checked against IGoR. Hypergeometric tests were used in a later analysis to score TCR-TCR, TCR-HLA and TCR-CMV co-occurrence, with a repertoire-size bias correction applied to the TCR pairs. To estimate false discovery rates, a later analysis permuted the HLA or CMV assignments 20 times. In a later analysis, co-occurring TCRs were grouped using DBSCAN, and TCRdist sequence similarity was added for clustering within HLA-allele-positive subsets. Repertoires with fewer than 30,000 or more than 120,000 public chains were left out of co-occurrence clustering, as were about five repertoires with anomalous nucleotide sharing. The table was pulled from immuneACCESS by TCRdb, which kept in-frame rearrangements only. Such tables lose some clones; where checked, under half of the loss comes from unresolved V genes, and the rest has no known cause. The V and J calls and clone size come from that table; D and trimming were worked out from the DNA. The table for this sample lists 100,000 to 150,000 clones; about 80% of them were counted only once. The biggest ten clones account for 1.8% of the sample.

Regarding this clone: Its recognized antigen is unknown. Qualities for individual bases were not recorded, and no much larger clone is one base off.

Sequencing was performed on PBMCs. The source of this sequence is a man younger than 35 in good health and CMV-seronegative. This chain is built from TRBV6-5 and TRBJ1-1; TRBD1 fits 9 bases in the junction. CDR3 reads: CASSRGQGHTEAFF. The bases are TGTGCCAGCAGTCGCGGACAGGGGCACACTGAAGCTTTCTTT.